These 13 T cell receptor beta chains came from one sample sequenced in a study of T cells in localized non-small cell lung cancer. Some clones are missing from TCRdb's copy, which holds only in-frame ones; the method was immunoSEQ multiplex PCR. Found here are roughly 35,000 clones, almost 90% of them singletons; the top ten hold around 4%. This material consisted of peripheral blood, taken before any cancer treatment. Every receptor here comes from a woman aged 35 to 69 with stage I lung adenocarcinoma.

Here the CDR3 DNA reads TGCAGCGCTGTTGGACAGGGGGCGGGTCAGCCCCAGCATTTT. Translation: CSAVGQGAGQPQHF. The chain carries TRBV29-1 and TRBJ1-5, with 11 bases lining up with TRBD1. The CDR3 covers 14 residues. V lost 7 bases and J lost 6; bases outside the gene matches: 8. Per the germline V gene, CDR1 is SQVTM and CDR2 is ANQGSEA.

The chain employs TRBV19 and TRBJ1-6, with D unresolved. The CDR3 spans 14 residues. Germline CDR1 is LNHDA and CDR2 is SQIVND (reference sequence). V was shortened by 3 bases and J by 2 bases, with 5 bases between the two germline ends. CDR3 sequence reads: CASSMPTYNSPLHF. The CDR3, as DNA: TGTGCCAGTAGTATGCCAACCTATAATTCACCCCTCCACTTT.

J is TRBJ1-1 and V is TRBV21-1; TRBD1 is the table's D call, not checked against the DNA. TRBV21-1 is tagged as a pseudogene. This CDR3 has 18 residues. This CDR3 is CASSRTFTGSPMNTEAFF. The CDR3 coding sequence is TGTGCCAGCAGCCGGACGTTTACAGGGAGTCCCATGAACACTGAAGCTTTCTTT.

The chain has TRBV27 and TRBJ2-1; 10 nucleotides agree with TRBD2. This CDR3 region has 15 residues. Germline lookup yields CDR1 MNHEY and CDR2 SMNVEV (reference sequence). The V and J ends lost 6 bases and 4 bases, in that order; junction bases with no gene match: 6. For the CDR3, the DNA is TGTGCCAGCAGCGCCGGGACTAGCGAGTACAATGAGCAGTTCTTC. Translating gives CASSAGTSEYNEQFF.

The rearrangement joins TRBV6-7 to TRBJ2-3, with D possibly being TRBD1 (5 bases). TRBV6-7 is known as an ORF, though its function is uncertain. The CDR3 consists of 16 residues. Trimming removed 2 bases at V and 8 bases at J, with 20 bases between. DNA for the CDR3: TGTGCCAGCAGTTACGGCGGACACCCGCACGAAGGTACGCAGTATTTT. It specifies CASSYGGHPHEGTQYF.

As regards this clone: Relative to the germline gene, one junction end is altered; a read error may explain this. The chain couples TRBV6-5 to TRBJ2-5; the match to TRBD2 covers 11 bases. This CDR3 comprises 13 residues. In germline, CDR1 is MNHEY, CDR2 SVGAGI. CDR3 DNA sequence: TGTGCCGGCAGAAGTCCTAGCGGGGGGCCCGAGAACTTC. Residues: CAGRSPSGGPENF.

The gene calls are TRBV10-3 and TRBJ2-1, with TRBD2 identical over 8 bases. The CDR3 is made up of 14 amino acids. With V trimmed by 4 bases and J by 8 bases, 7 bases remained unmatched. The germline V gene encodes CDR1 ENHRY and CDR2 SYGVKD. The CDR3 is CAISVGGANDEQFF. The CDR3 DNA reads TGTGCCATCAGTGTCGGGGGGGCCAACGATGAGCAGTTCTTC.

This clone was found a few times. CDR3 nucleotide sequence: TGTGCCAGTAGTATAGATCGTCAGGGTAGAGCTGAAGCTTTCTTT. Translating it yields CASSIDRQGRAEAFF. This chain connects TRBV19 to TRBJ1-1, with D possibly matching TRBD1 (5 bases). Trimming shortened V by 0 bases and J by 6 bases, and 14 bases separated the two germline ends. There are 15 residues in the CDR3. From germline, CDR1 is LNHDA and CDR2 SQIVND (reference sequence).

The chain combines TRBV5-5 with TRBJ2-5, with 7 bases lining up with TRBD2. V lost 2 bases, J lost 2 bases, and 9 bases stayed unmatched. The V gene's germline CDR1 is SGHKS and CDR2 YYEKEE (reference sequence). The CDR3 has 16 residues. The CDR3 is CASSLGTGGGQETQYF. In DNA, the CDR3 is TGTGCCAGCAGCTTAGGGACGGGCGGGGGTCAAGAGACCCAGTACTTC.

The CDR3 nucleotides are TGCAGCGTTGAGACCCCCGGGACTAGCGGGACAGATACGCAGTATTTT. It yields the protein CSVETPGTSGTDTQYF. This chain uses TRBV29-1 with TRBJ2-3; TRBD2 aligns across 12 bases. Germline loops: CDR1 SQVTM, CDR2 ANQGSEA. The trim removed 3 bases at V and 3 bases at J, leaving 7 bases unmatched. The CDR3 is 16 residues long.

The chain combines TRBV25-1 with TRBJ1-1; perhaps TRBD1 as D (5 bases). CDR1 is MGHDK and CDR2 is SYGVNS in the germline V gene. With 3 bases removed from V and 5 bases from J, the gap between germline ends came to 13 bases. There are 14 residues in the CDR3. CDR3 in DNA: TGTGCCAGCAGTGACAGGCCCCGGGGGACTGAAGCTTTCTTT. It translates to CASSDRPRGTEAFF.

The V gene is TRBV5-4, the J gene TRBJ1-4, with 9 bases aligning to TRBD1. Trimming cost V 4 bases and J 2 bases; bases outside gene matches: 3. Germline loops: CDR1 SGHNT, CDR2 YYREEE (reference sequence). The CDR3 spans 15 residues. The CDR3 DNA reads TGTGCCAGCAGCGCCGGACAGGGGACTAATGAAAAACTGTTTTTT. Protein product: CASSAGQGTNEKLFF.

The V call is TRBV7-6, the J call TRBJ2-1, with 14 bases that match TRBD2. V shed 5 bases, J shed 7 bases, and the junction held 4 bases outside the gene matches. There are 15 residues in the CDR3. The germline CDR1 and CDR2 sequences are SGHVS and FNYEAQ. CDR3: CASSPRTSGGNEQFF. CDR3 sequence (DNA): TGTGCCAGCAGCCCGCGGACTAGCGGGGGGAATGAGCAGTTCTTC. Full variable domain (remainder filled in from reference TRBV7-6 and TRBJ2-1): GAGVSQSPRYKVTKRGQDVALRCDPISGHVSLYWYRQALGQGPEFLTYFNYEAQQDKSGLPNDRFSAERPEGSISTLTIQRTEQRDSAMYRCASSPRTSGGNEQFFGPGTRLTVL.